These T cell receptor beta chains were read from a single sample in a study of identical twins. TCRdb reprocessed the 5' RACE reads with MiXCR, giving one entry per CDR3 protein. The sample has 250,000 or so distinct CDR3 sequences, roughly 13% seen once. The data also belong to a second study, concerning yellow fever vaccine responses in identical twins.

Sequences were obtained from memory (CD45RO+) T cells sorted from blood. All receptors derive from a woman aged 18-29 years in good health. Each CDR3 is given with its conserved first and last residue. Each record gives: clone size, J gene, V gene, D gene, CDR3 DNA, CDR3 protein. D genes are given only for firm matches. Not every row has a clone size; where given, it reads once, few, many or a size class.

abundance: -
j_gene: TRBJ2-5
v_gene: TRBV2
d_gene: -
CDR3nt: TGTGCCAGCAGCGACTCGGAGCTAGAGACCCAGTACTTC
CDR3aa: CASSDSELETQYF

abundance: few
j_gene: TRBJ1-3
v_gene: TRBV5-1
d_gene: -
CDR3nt: TGCGCCAGCTTCTTGTTAGGGGGATCTTCATACTCTGGAAACACCATATATTTT
CDR3aa: CASFLLGGSSYSGNTIYF

abundance: -
j_gene: TRBJ2-5
v_gene: TRBV6-5
d_gene: -
CDR3nt: TGTGCCAGCAGGGGGGCGCGGGAGACCCAGTACTTC
CDR3aa: CASRGARETQYF

abundance: many
j_gene: TRBJ2-7
v_gene: TRBV7-2
d_gene: -
CDR3nt: TGTGCCAGCAGTCCATCCGGCTTAAATGAGCAGTACTTC
CDR3aa: CASSPSGLNEQYF

abundance: few
j_gene: TRBJ2-1
v_gene: TRBV3-1
d_gene: -
CDR3nt: TGTGCCAGCAGCCAACTGGACTCCTACAATGAGCAGTTCTTC
CDR3aa: CASSQLDSYNEQFF

abundance: few
j_gene: TRBJ2-7
v_gene: TRBV2
d_gene: TRBD2
CDR3nt: TGTGCCAGCAGTGAAGCAGGCCTAGCGGGGAAAGAGCAGTACTTC
CDR3aa: CASSEAGLAGKEQYF

abundance: few
j_gene: TRBJ2-3
v_gene: TRBV9
d_gene: TRBD2
CDR3nt: TGTGCCAGCAGCGTAGAGTCTAGCGGGTTTACAGATACGCAGTATTTT
CDR3aa: CASSVESSGFTDTQYF

abundance: few
j_gene: TRBJ2-3
v_gene: TRBV7-2
d_gene: TRBD2
CDR3nt: TGTGCCAGCAGCTTATTAGCGGGAATCACAGATACGCAGTATTTT
CDR3aa: CASSLLAGITDTQYF

abundance: -
j_gene: TRBJ2-5
v_gene: TRBV3-1
d_gene: -
CDR3nt: TGTGCCAGCAGCCAATCCCAGGGTGGGGAGACCCAGTACTTC
CDR3aa: CASSQSQGGETQYF

abundance: -
j_gene: TRBJ2-2
v_gene: TRBV7-3
d_gene: -
CDR3nt: TGTGCCAGCGGAGAACGCGGGGAGCTGTTTTTT
CDR3aa: CASGERGELFF

abundance: -
j_gene: TRBJ2-3
v_gene: TRBV24-1
d_gene: -
CDR3nt: TGTGCCACCAGTGAGAGTATCACAGATACGCAGTATTTT
CDR3aa: CATSESITDTQYF

abundance: many
j_gene: TRBJ2-5
v_gene: TRBV20-1
d_gene: -
CDR3nt: TGCAGTGCGGGACCTGGGGAGACCCAGTACTTC
CDR3aa: CSAGPGETQYF

abundance: few
j_gene: TRBJ2-7
v_gene: TRBV24-1
d_gene: TRBD2
CDR3nt: TGTGCCACCAGTGATTCCGGGACTAGCGGATTCTACGAGCAGTACTTC
CDR3aa: CATSDSGTSGFYEQYF

abundance: many
j_gene: TRBJ2-3
v_gene: TRBV7-2
d_gene: -
CDR3nt: TGTGCCAGCAGCTTAGCGGATACGCAGTATTTT
CDR3aa: CASSLADTQYF

abundance: -
j_gene: TRBJ2-2
v_gene: TRBV9
d_gene: -
CDR3nt: TGTGCCAGCAGCGTAGGGGTGCAGGGGAACACCGGGGAGCTGTTTTTT
CDR3aa: CASSVGVQGNTGELFF

abundance: many
j_gene: TRBJ2-1
v_gene: TRBV6-2/TRBV6-3
d_gene: -
CDR3nt: TGTGCCATCCAGTTTCAGGGAAACTCCTACAATGAGCAGTTCTTC
CDR3aa: CAIQFQGNSYNEQFF

abundance: -
j_gene: TRBJ2-3
v_gene: TRBV12-3/TRBV12-4
d_gene: TRBD2
CDR3nt: TGTGCCAGCAGCCCCTGGCGGGGGGGTGATGATACGCAGTATTTT
CDR3aa: CASSPWRGGDDTQYF

abundance: many
j_gene: TRBJ2-7
v_gene: TRBV15
d_gene: -
CDR3nt: TGTGCCACCAGCAGAGAGGGGGGAGCCTACGAGCAGTACTTC
CDR3aa: CATSREGGAYEQYF

abundance: few
j_gene: TRBJ2-7
v_gene: TRBV10-3
d_gene: -
CDR3nt: TGTGCCATTAGGGAGGTTGGTTACGAGCAGTACTTC
CDR3aa: CAIREVGYEQYF

abundance: few
j_gene: TRBJ2-7
v_gene: TRBV5-1
d_gene: TRBD1
CDR3nt: TGCGCCAGCAGCCCGGTGGGACAGGGGGCCTACGAGCAGTACTTC
CDR3aa: CASSPVGQGAYEQYF

abundance: once
j_gene: TRBJ2-3
v_gene: TRBV20-1
d_gene: TRBD2
CDR3nt: TGCTGTGCTAGAGATTTAACTAGCGGGGGCAACACAGATACGCAGTATTTT
CDR3aa: CCARDLTSGGNTDTQYF

abundance: -
j_gene: TRBJ2-3
v_gene: TRBV2
d_gene: -
CDR3nt: TGTGCCAGCAGCCCCGCTGGCGGCTACACAGATACGCAGTATTTT
CDR3aa: CASSPAGGYTDTQYF